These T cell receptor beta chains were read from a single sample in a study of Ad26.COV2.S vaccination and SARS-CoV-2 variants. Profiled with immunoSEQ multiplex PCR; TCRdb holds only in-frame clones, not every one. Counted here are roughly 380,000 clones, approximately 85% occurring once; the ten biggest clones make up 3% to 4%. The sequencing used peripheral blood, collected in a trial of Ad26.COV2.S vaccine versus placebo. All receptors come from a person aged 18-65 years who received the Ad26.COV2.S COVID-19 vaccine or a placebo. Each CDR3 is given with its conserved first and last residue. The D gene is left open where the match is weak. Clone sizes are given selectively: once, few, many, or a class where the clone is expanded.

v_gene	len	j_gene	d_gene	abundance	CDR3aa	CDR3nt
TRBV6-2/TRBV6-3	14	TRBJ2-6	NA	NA	CASSSESGANVLTF	TGTGCCAGCAGTTCGGAATCTGGGGCCAACGTCCTGACTTTC
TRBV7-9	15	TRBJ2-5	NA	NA	CASSLAGGAVETQYF	TGTGCCAGCAGCTTAGCAGGAGGGGCTGTAGAGACCCAGTACTTC
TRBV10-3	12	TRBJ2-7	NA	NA	CAISPAVGEQYF	TGTGCCATCAGTCCTGCAGTGGGCGAGCAGTACTTC
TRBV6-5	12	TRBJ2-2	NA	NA	CASPNVPGELFF	TGTGCCAGCCCGAATGTTCCCGGGGAGCTGTTTTTT
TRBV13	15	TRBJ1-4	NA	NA	CASSFSPPYGEKLFF	TGTGCCAGCAGCTTCAGCCCTCCCTATGGGGAAAAACTGTTTTTT
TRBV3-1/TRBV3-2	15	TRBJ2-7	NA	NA	CASSSPSGPSYEQYF	TGTGCCAGCAGCTCCCCCTCGGGACCATCCTACGAGCAGTACTTC
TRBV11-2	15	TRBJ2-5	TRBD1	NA	CASTRDRGRGETQYF	TGTGCCAGCACCCGGGACAGGGGGCGCGGAGAGACCCAGTACTTC
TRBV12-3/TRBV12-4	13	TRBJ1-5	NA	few	CASRLGVGQPQHF	TGTGCCAGCAGACTAGGGGTGGGGCAGCCCCAGCATTTT
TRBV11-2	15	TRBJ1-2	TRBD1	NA	CASSISKTGIYGYTF	TGTGCCAGCAGCATATCTAAGACAGGGATCTATGGCTACACCTTC
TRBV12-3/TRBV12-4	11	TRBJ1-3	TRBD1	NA	CASSLAGQGNF	TGTGCCAGCAGTTTAGCGGGACAGGGTAATTTT
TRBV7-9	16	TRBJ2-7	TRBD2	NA	CASSLPAGEMLDEQYF	TGTGCCAGCAGCTTACCCGCGGGAGAAATGCTGGACGAGCAGTACTTC
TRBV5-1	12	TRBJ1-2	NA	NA	CASSLDSYGYTF	TGCGCCAGCAGCTTGGACTCCTATGGCTACACCTTC
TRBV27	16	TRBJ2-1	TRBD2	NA	CASSTVAGVSRREQFF	TGTGCCAGCAGTACGGTAGCGGGGGTATCTAGGAGAGAGCAGTTCTTC
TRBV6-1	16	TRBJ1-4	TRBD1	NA	CASSVNRGIGEEKLFF	TGTGCCAGCAGTGTAAACAGGGGGATAGGGGAGGAAAAACTGTTTTTT
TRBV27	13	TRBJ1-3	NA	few	CASSFDSGNTIYF	TGTGCCAGCAGTTTCGATTCTGGAAACACCATATATTTT
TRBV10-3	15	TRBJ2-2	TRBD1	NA	CAISSRQGRVGELFF	TGTGCCATCAGTTCTAGACAGGGGAGAGTCGGGGAGCTGTTTTTT
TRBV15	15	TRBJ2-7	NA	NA	CATSRDLRLNYEQYF	TGTGCCACCAGCAGAGATCTAAGACTGAACTACGAGCAGTACTTC
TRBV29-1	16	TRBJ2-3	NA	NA	CSVESRGPGPTDTQYF	TGCAGCGTTGAAAGTAGAGGGCCAGGGCCCACAGATACGCAGTATTTT
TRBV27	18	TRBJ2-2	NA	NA	CASTIGTPHPSNTGELFF	TGTGCCAGCACCATCGGGACTCCCCACCCATCGAACACCGGGGAGCTGTTTTTT
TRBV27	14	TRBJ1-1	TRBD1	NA	CASSLVQGATEAFF	TGTGCCAGCAGTTTGGTCCAGGGGGCGACTGAAGCTTTCTTT
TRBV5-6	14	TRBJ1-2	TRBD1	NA	CASSLDLSGGGYTF	TGTGCCAGCAGCTTGGATTTGTCAGGGGGTGGCTACACCTTC
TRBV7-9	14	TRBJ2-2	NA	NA	CASSLARDTGELFF	TGTGCCAGCAGCTTAGCGCGGGACACCGGGGAGCTGTTTTTT
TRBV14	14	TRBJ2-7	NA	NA	CASSRGRAFYEQYF	TGTGCCAGCAGCCGAGGGAGAGCCTTCTACGAGCAGTACTTC
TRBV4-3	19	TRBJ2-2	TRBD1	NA	CASSQDLPSQGAHTGELFF	TGCGCCAGCAGCCAAGATTTGCCGTCGCAGGGGGCCCACACCGGGGAGCTGTTTTTT
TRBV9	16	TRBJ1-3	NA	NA	CASSEGSLSSGNTIYF	TGTGCCAGCAGCGAAGGGTCATTGAGCTCTGGAAACACCATATATTTT
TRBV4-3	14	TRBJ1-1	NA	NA	CASSQVAPNTEAFF	TGCGCCAGCAGCCAAGTTGCACCGAACACTGAAGCTTTCTTT
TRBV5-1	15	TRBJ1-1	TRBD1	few	CASSLQGTVNTEAFF	TGCGCCAGCAGCTTACAGGGGACAGTGAACACTGAAGCTTTCTTT
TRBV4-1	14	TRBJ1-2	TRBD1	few	CASSQVQGAQGYTF	TGCGCCAGCAGCCAAGTACAGGGGGCGCAGGGCTACACCTTC
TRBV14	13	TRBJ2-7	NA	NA	CASSQSRVTEQYF	TGTGCCAGCAGCCAGAGTAGAGTAACGGAGCAGTACTTC
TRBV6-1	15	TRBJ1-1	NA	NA	CASSEGTVSNTEAFF	TGTGCCAGCAGTGAAGGGACAGTATCGAACACTGAAGCTTTCTTT
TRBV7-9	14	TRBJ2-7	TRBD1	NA	CASSPGQSSYEQYF	TGTGCCAGCAGCCCGGGACAGTCCTCCTACGAGCAGTACTTC
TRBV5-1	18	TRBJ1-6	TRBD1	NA	CASSRGPGQGIYNSPLHF	TGCGCCAGCAGCCGGGGACCGGGACAGGGGATCTATAATTCACCCCTCCACTTT
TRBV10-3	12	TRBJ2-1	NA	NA	CAISDAHNEQFF	TGTGCCATCAGTGACGCCCACAATGAGCAGTTCTTC
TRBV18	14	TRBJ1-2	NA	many	CASSRGLADYGYTF	TGTGCCAGCTCCCGGGGGTTGGCTGACTATGGCTACACCTTC
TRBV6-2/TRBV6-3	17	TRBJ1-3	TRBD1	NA	CASSRRRTGDSGNTIYF	TGTGCCAGCAGCCGTCGTCGGACAGGGGATTCTGGAAACACCATATATTTT
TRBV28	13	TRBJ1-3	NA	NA	CASSSYGGNTIYF	TGTGCCAGCAGCTCATATGGGGGAAACACCATATATTTT
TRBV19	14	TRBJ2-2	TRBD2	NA	CASTLAGNTGELFF	TGTGCCAGTACCCTAGCGGGGAACACCGGGGAGCTGTTTTTT
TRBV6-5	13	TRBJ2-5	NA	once	CASSFPPKETQYF	TGTGCCAGCAGTTTTCCCCCTAAAGAGACCCAGTACTTC
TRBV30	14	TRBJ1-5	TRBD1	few	CASSGTGLNQPQHF	TGTGCCTCCTCCGGGACAGGGCTCAATCAGCCCCAGCATTTT
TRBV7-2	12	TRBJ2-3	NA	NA	CASSLGPSTQYF	TGTGCCAGCAGCTTAGGCCCTAGTACGCAGTATTTT
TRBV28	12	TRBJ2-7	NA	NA	CASRNRGGEQYF	TGTGCCAGCAGAAACAGGGGAGGAGAGCAGTACTTC
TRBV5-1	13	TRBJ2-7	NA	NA	CASSLRGDYEQYF	TGCGCCAGCAGCTTGCGAGGGGACTACGAGCAGTACTTC
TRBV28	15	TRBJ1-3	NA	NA	CASSLGVTSGNTIYF	TGTGCCAGCAGTTTGGGGGTGACATCTGGAAACACCATATATTTT
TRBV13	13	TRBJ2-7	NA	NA	CASSLGRVHEQYF	TGTGCCAGCAGCTTGGGCAGGGTCCACGAGCAGTACTTC
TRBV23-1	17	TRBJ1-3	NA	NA	CASSQFDGLKPGNTIYF	TGCGCCAGCAGTCAATTCGACGGACTAAAGCCTGGAAACACCATATATTTT
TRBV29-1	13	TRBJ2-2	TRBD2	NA	CSVGLAVTGELFF	TGCAGCGTTGGGCTAGCGGTAACCGGGGAGCTGTTTTTT
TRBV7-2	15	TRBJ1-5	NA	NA	CASSLGGAGNQPQHF	TGTGCCAGCAGCTTAGGAGGTGCGGGCAATCAGCCCCAGCATTTT
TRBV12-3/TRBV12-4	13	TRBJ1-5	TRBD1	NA	CASRRQGSQPQHF	TGTGCCAGCAGAAGACAGGGGAGTCAGCCCCAGCATTTT
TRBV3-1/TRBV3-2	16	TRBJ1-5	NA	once	CASSQLGTNSNQPQHF	TGTGCCAGCAGCCAACTCGGGACCAATAGCAATCAGCCCCAGCATTTT
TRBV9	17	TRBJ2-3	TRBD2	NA	CASSVGSSGSGTDTQYF	TGTGCCAGCAGCGTCGGGAGTAGCGGGAGTGGCACAGATACGCAGTATTTT
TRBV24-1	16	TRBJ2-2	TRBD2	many	CATSDPTSGRTGELFF	TGTGCCACCAGTGATCCGACTAGCGGGAGGACCGGGGAGCTGTTTTTT
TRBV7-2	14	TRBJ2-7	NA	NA	CASSLRQNSYEQYF	TGTGCCAGCAGCTTAAGACAGAATTCCTACGAGCAGTACTTC
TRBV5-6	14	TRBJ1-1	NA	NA	CASSLQTSNTEAFF	TGTGCCAGCAGCTTACAAACTTCGAACACTGAAGCTTTCTTT
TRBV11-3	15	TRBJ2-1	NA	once	CASSLMGRSPNEQFF	TGTGCCAGCAGCTTAATGGGGAGGTCCCCCAATGAGCAGTTCTTC
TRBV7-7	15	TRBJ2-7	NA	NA	CASSLAVGGPYEQYF	TGTGCCAGCAGCTTAGCGGTGGGGGGCCCGTACGAGCAGTACTTC
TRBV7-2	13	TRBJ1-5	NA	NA	CASSLDGNQPQHF	TGTGCCAGCAGCTTAGATGGAAATCAGCCCCAGCATTTT
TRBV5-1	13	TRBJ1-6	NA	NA	CASSLETNSPLHF	TGCGCCAGCAGCTTGGAGACCAATTCACCCCTCCACTTT